The 22 T cell receptor beta chains given below trace back to one sample, sequenced in a study of cytomegalovirus exposure and HLA in healthy donors. PCR used 60 Vbeta primers and 13 Jbeta primers. Clones were sequenced by immunoSEQ multiplex PCR, and TCRdb holds only the in-frame ones, with some missing. The repertoire includes about 140,000 clones, roughly four fifths of them detected once, and approximately 1.5% sits in the top ten. Sequenced sample: PBMCs. These receptors originate from a man aged 30-40 years in good health and CMV-seropositive.

The V call is TRBV25-1, the J call TRBJ2-2, with D possibly TRBD2 on 5 matching bases. CDR3 length: 14 amino acids. Trimming stripped 3 bases from V and 6 bases from J, with 11 bases between. Germline CDR1 is MGHDK and CDR2 is SYGVNS. DNA for the CDR3: TGTGCCAGCAGTGAGCGAGGGTTAGCCGGGGAGCTGTTTTTT. Its protein is CASSERGLAGELFF.

The gene calls are TRBV28 and TRBJ1-4; 8 bases map to TRBD1. Germline assignment: CDR1 MDHEN and CDR2 SYDVKM. V trimming: 11 bases; J trimming: 0 bases; junction bases outside the gene matches: 11. CDR3 length equals 16 residues. This chain's CDR3 is CAAKTGGEATNEKLFF. The DNA of the CDR3 is TGTGCCGCAAAAACAGGGGGGGAGGCAACTAATGAAAAACTGTTTTTT. The full variable domain, its missing parts supplied by reference TRBV28 and TRBJ1-4, is DVKVTQSSRYLVKRTGEKVFLECVQDMDHENMFWYRQDPGLGLRLIYFSYDVKMKEKGDIPEGYSVSREKKERFSLILESASTNQTSMYLCAAKTGGEATNEKLFFGSGTQLSVL.

This chain connects TRBV4-2 to TRBJ2-1; 10 nucleotides line up with TRBD2. The CDR3 spans 15 residues. Germline V gene lookup returns CDR1 LGHNA and CDR2 YNFKEQ. Trimming removed 6 bases from V and 10 bases from J; junction bases left unmatched: 12. For the CDR3, the DNA is TGTGCCAGCAGAGGAACTAGCGGGAATCCCTCAGAGCAGTTCTTC. Its protein is CASRGTSGNPSEQFF.

The chain joins TRBV2 to TRBJ2-7, with D perhaps TRBD2 (5 bases). This CDR3 has 13 amino acids. Germline lookup yields CDR1 SNHLY and CDR2 FYNNEI. Trimming left V 8 bases short and J 3 bases short, with 14 bases between. The CDR3 DNA reads as TGTGCCAGCGGGCAGACTATGTTCTACGAGCAGTACTTC. This sequence encodes CASGQTMFYEQYF.

The chain recombines TRBV5-6 with TRBJ2-7, with TRBD2 identical over 7 bases. V shed 2 bases, J shed 6 bases, and the junction held 2 bases outside the gene matches. This CDR3 has 12 residues. In germline, CDR1 is SGHDT, CDR2 YYEEEE. The CDR3 sequence is CASSLRLAEQYF. Here the CDR3 DNA reads TGTGCCAGCAGCTTAAGACTAGCCGAGCAGTACTTC.

Remarks on this clone: At one of its ends the junction is not consistent with the germline gene, which may arise from a read error. The CDR3 loop is CASSLTGADTGELLF. CDR3 nucleotide sequence: TGTGCCAGCAGTTTAACAGGGGCGGACACCGGGGAGCTGCTTTTT. V is TRBV6-5 and J is TRBJ2-2; 7 bases fit TRBD1. Looked up from germline, CDR1 is MNHEY and CDR2 is SVGAGI. This CDR3 spans 15 amino acids.

This clone appeared once. CDR3 in amino acids: CASSFSGGHNEQFF. The CDR3 bases are TGTGCCAGCAGCTTTAGCGGGGGTCACAATGAGCAGTTCTTC. The chain employs TRBV9 and TRBJ2-1; TRBD2 matches at 9 bases. V lost 4 bases, J lost 5 bases, and 4 bases stayed unmatched. The CDR3 is made up of 14 amino acids. In germline, CDR1 is SGDLS, CDR2 YYNGEE.

This chain links TRBV27 with TRBJ2-1; 13 nucleotides match TRBD2. The ends lost 7 bases at V and 7 bases at J; junction bases unmatched: 10. This CDR3 is built from 16 residues. Germline V CDR1 and CDR2: MNHEY, SMNVEV (reference sequence). The CDR3 DNA is TGTGCCAGCAATCCCCGGACTAGCGGGAGAGGTAATGAGCAGTTCTTC. This encodes CASNPRTSGRGNEQFF.

This clone came up once. V and J are TRBV9 and TRBJ1-3; 7 nucleotides align to TRBD1. V dropped 3 bases and J dropped 0; count of bases not matched to a gene: 6. CDR3 length equals 16 residues. Germline V gene sequence: CDR1 SGDLS, CDR2 YYNGEE. The CDR3, as DNA: TGTGCCAGCAGCGGCCCCGGGACAGCCTCTGGAAACACCATATATTTT. Its protein is CASSGPGTASGNTIYF.

The CDR3: CASSPRDLGNQPQHF. The CDR3 bases are TGTGCCAGCAGCCCACGGGACTTGGGCAATCAGCCCCAGCATTTT. The chain combines TRBV9 with TRBJ1-5, with D perhaps TRBD1 (5 bases). Germline V gene sequence: CDR1 SGDLS, CDR2 YYNGEE. Trimming took 4 bases from V and 2 from J, leaving 13 bases between them. The CDR3 is 15 amino acids.

This clone was seen a handful of times. This chain uses TRBV6-1 with TRBJ2-3, with D unresolved. The CDR3 has 15 residues. The germline V and J ends were trimmed by 8 bases and 2 bases, with 17 bases remaining between them. Germline loops: CDR1 MNHNS, CDR2 SASEGT. The CDR3 reads CASHTPDIHTDTQYF. As DNA, the CDR3 is TGTGCCAGCCACACCCCAGACATCCACACAGATACGCAGTATTTT.

The chain employs TRBV7-9 and TRBJ1-2, with 7 bases aligning to TRBD1. Germline V gene data show CDR1 as SEHNR and CDR2 as FQNEAQ (reference sequence). With 2 bases clipped from V and 6 bases from J, the junction kept 9 bases outside the gene matches. This CDR3 spans 15 amino acids. The CDR3 is CASSLPTGRRDGYTF. CDR3 coding DNA: TGTGCCAGCAGCTTACCGACAGGGAGGAGGGATGGCTACACCTTC. The full variable domain, in which reference TRBV7-9 and TRBJ1-2 provide the parts outside the CDR3, is DTGVSQNPRHKITKRGQNVTFRCDPISEHNRLYWYRQTLGQGPEFLTYFQNEAQLEKSRLLSDRFSAERPKGSFSTLEIQRTEQGDSAMYLCASSLPTGRRDGYTFGSGTRLTVV.

This chain links TRBV6-1 with TRBJ2-1; TRBD1 agrees at 9 bases. The CDR3 totals 17 residues. The V segment lost 3 bases and the J segment 4 bases; nucleotides outside the gene matches: 10. Per germline, CDR1 MNHNS and CDR2 SASEGT. The CDR3 sequence: CASSDFWGQGFYNEQFF. The DNA for the CDR3 is TGTGCCAGCAGTGACTTTTGGGGACAGGGTTTTTACAATGAGCAGTTCTTC.

The chain joins TRBV27 to TRBJ1-1; tentative D call: TRBD1 (6 bases). The CDR3 is 14 amino acids. CDR1 MNHEY and CDR2 SMNVEV come from the germline V gene (reference sequence). Trimming took 5 bases from V and 0 from J, leaving 10 bases between them. The CDR3: CASSPGDLNTEAFF. The CDR3 DNA follows: TGTGCCAGCAGTCCAGGGGATTTGAACACTGAAGCTTTCTTT.

The chain is built from TRBV28 and TRBJ1-5; perhaps TRBD1 as D (6 bases). In germline, CDR1 is MDHEN, CDR2 SYDVKM. CDR3 size: 14 residues. The V end was cut by 5 bases, the J end by 4 bases, with 12 bases between. The CDR3 coding sequence is TGTGCCAGCAGTGCGGGGGCGGGGAATCAGCCCCAGCATTTT. It translates to CASSAGAGNQPQHF.

The rearrangement joins TRBV19 to TRBJ2-3, with 7 bases lining up with TRBD2. In germline, CDR1 is LNHDA, CDR2 SQIVND (reference sequence). The CDR3 consists of 16 residues. Germline trimming cut 6 bases from V and 4 bases from J; bases unmatched to any gene: 13. CDR3 region: CASRRQAGYRADTQYF. The CDR3 DNA follows: TGTGCCAGTAGACGACAAGCGGGATATCGAGCAGATACGCAGTATTTT.

In the case of this clone: Other DNA sequences in this specimen translate into the identical CDR3. V is TRBV5-1 and J is TRBJ2-7, with 10 bases lining up with TRBD2. J was trimmed by 0 bases and V by 0 bases; bases with no gene match: 0. The germline V gene has CDR1 SGHRS and CDR2 YFSETQ. This CDR3 spans 15 amino acids. The CDR3 here is CASSLGTSGSYEQYF. The DNA of the CDR3 is TGCGCCAGCAGCTTGGGGACTAGCGGCTCCTACGAGCAGTACTTC.

The rearrangement uses TRBV9 and TRBJ1-2; D may be TRBD1 (5 bases). Germline V lookup: CDR1 SGDLS, CDR2 YYNGEE. CDR3 length equals 16 residues. V was cut by 3 bases and J by 2 bases, with 17 bases left in between. CDR3 bases: TGTGCCAGCAGCGCTAGGAGGGGCGCGGGGAACTATGGCTACACCTTC. Residues: CASSARRGAGNYGYTF.

Remarks on this clone: Its ends do not fully match the called genes, so a read error is possible. V gene TRBV7-8 combines with J gene TRBJ2-3, with 12 bases identical to TRBD2. This CDR3 region has 17 residues. Looked up from germline, CDR1 is SGHVS and CDR2 is FQNEAQ. This CDR3 is CASSLSTSGGLTDTRYF. The CDR3 nucleotides are TGTGCCAGCAGCTTATCCACTAGCGGGGGGCTCACAGATACGCGGTATTTT.

The chain links TRBV6-1 to TRBJ1-4, with a tentative D call TRBD1 (6 bases). This CDR3 comprises 15 residues. Deletions cut 6 bases from V and 7 bases from J, with 18 bases between. Germline CDR1 MNHNS, CDR2 SASEGT. The CDR3 DNA follows: TGTGCCAGCAGGTTACAGGGTGGGTTCGGTGAAAAACTGTTTTTT. This translates into CASRLQGGFGEKLFF.

The chain links TRBV19 to TRBJ2-1; D gene unclear. The CDR3 is 13 amino acids. Germline V gene data show CDR1 as LNHDA and CDR2 as SQIVND (reference sequence). Trimming removed 1 base at V and 4 bases at J, with 5 bases between. The CDR3: CASSIGHYNEQFF. CDR3 coding DNA: TGTGCCAGTAGTATAGGGCATTACAATGAGCAGTTCTTC.

In this sample, this clone turned up once. CDR3 residues: CASSLSGGSYEQYF. In DNA form, the CDR3 reads TGTGCCAGCAGCTTAAGCGGCGGTTCCTACGAGCAGTACTTC. The chain employs TRBV11-2 and TRBJ2-7; tentatively, D is TRBD2 (5 bases). Germline V gene data show CDR1 as SGHAT and CDR2 as FQNNGV. CDR3 length equals 14 residues. The V gene lost 2 bases and the J gene lost 1 base, with 9 bases spanning the gap. Full variable domain (outside the CDR3, taken from reference TRBV11-2 and TRBJ2-7): EAGVAQSPRYKIIEKRQSVAFWCNPISGHATLYWYQQILGQGPKLLIQFQNNGVVDDSQLPKDRFSAERLKGVDSTLKIQPAKLEDSAVYLCASSLSGGSYEQYFGPGTRLTVT.